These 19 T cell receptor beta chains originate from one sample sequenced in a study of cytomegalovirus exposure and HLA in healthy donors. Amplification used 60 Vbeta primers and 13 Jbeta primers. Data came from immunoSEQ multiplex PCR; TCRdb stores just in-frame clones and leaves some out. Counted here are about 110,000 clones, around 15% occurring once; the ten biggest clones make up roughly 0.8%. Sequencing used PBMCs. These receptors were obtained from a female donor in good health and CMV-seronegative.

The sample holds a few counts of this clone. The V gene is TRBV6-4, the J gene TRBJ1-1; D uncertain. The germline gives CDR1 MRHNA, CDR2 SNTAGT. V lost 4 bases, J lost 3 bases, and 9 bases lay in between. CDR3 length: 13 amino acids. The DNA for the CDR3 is TGTGCCAGCAGTGCTCGGGAGGACACTGAAGCTTTCTTT. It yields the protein CASSAREDTEAFF.

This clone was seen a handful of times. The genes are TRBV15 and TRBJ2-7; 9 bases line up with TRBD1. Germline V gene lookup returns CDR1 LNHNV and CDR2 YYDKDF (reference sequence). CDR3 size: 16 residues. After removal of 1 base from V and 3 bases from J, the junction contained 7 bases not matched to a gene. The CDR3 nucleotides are TGTGCCACCAGCAGAGTGACAGGGGGGGGAGACTACGAGCAGTACTTC. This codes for CATSRVTGGGDYEQYF. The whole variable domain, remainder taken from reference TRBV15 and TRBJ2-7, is DAMVIQNPRYQVTQFGKPVTLSCSQTLNHNVMYWYQQKSSQAPKLLFHYYDKDFNNEADTPDNFQSRRPNTSFCFLDIRSPGLGDTAMYLCATSRVTGGGDYEQYFGPGTRLTVT.

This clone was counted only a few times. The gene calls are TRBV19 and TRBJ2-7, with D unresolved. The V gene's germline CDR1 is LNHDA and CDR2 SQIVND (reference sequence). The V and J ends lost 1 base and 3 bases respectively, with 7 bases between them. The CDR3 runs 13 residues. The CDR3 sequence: CASSIARGYEQYF. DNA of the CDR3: TGTGCCAGTAGTATAGCCCGCGGCTACGAGCAGTACTTC.

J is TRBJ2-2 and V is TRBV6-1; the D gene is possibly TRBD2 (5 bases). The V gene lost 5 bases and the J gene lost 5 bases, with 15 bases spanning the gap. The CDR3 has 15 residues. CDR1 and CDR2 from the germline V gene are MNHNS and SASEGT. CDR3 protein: CASSQEISGTGELFF. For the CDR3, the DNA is TGTGCCAGCAGTCAGGAAATCAGCGGTACCGGGGAGCTGTTTTTT.

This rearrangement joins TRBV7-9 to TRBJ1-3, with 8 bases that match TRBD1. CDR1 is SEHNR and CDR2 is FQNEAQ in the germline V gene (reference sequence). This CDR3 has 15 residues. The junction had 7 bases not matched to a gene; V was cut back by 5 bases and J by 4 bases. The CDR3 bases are TGTGCCAGCAGCCGGACAGGGCAAGGCGGAAACACCATATATTTT. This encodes CASSRTGQGGNTIYF.

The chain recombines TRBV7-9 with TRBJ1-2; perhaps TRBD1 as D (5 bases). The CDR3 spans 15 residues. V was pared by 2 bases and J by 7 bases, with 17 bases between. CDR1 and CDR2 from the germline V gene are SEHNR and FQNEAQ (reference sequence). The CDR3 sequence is CASSLSQAQGGGYTF. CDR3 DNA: TGTGCCAGCAGCTTATCTCAGGCGCAGGGCGGTGGCTACACCTTC.

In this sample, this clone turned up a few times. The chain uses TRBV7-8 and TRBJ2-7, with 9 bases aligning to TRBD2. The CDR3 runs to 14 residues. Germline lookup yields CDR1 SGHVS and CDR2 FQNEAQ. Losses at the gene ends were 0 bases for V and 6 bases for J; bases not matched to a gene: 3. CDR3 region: CASSLARTSAEQYF. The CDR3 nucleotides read TGTGCCAGCAGCTTAGCTCGGACTAGCGCCGAGCAGTACTTC.

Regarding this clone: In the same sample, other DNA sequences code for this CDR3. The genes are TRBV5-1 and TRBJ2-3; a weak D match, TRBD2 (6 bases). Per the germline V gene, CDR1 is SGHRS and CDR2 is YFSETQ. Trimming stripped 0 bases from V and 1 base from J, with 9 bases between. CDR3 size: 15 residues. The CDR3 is CASSLVGGGTDTQYF. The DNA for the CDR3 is TGCGCCAGCAGCTTGGTGGGCGGGGGCACAGATACGCAGTATTTT.

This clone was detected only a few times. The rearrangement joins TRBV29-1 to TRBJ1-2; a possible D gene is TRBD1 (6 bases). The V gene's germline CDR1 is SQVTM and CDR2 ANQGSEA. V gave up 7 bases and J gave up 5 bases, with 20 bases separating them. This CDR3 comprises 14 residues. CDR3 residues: CSAGDWGGQYGYTF. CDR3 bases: TGCAGCGCCGGAGATTGGGGCGGACAGTATGGCTACACCTTC. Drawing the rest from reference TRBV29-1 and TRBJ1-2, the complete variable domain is SAVISQKPSRDICQRGTSLTIQCQVDSQVTMMFWYRQQPGQSLTLIATANQGSEATYESGFVIDKFPISRPNLTFSTLTVSNMSPEDSSIYLCSAGDWGGQYGYTFGSGTRLTVV.

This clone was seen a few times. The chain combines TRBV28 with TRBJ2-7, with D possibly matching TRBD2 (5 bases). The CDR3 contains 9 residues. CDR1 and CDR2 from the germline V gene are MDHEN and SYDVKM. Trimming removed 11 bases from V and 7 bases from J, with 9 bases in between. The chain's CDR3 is CAPGIEQYF. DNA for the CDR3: TGTGCCCCCGGGATTGAGCAGTACTTC.

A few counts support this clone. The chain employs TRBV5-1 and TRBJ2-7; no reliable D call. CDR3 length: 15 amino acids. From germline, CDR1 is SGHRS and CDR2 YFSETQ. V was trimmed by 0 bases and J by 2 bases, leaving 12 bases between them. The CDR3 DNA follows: TGCGCCAGCAGCTTGGGAGGCGGCAGCACCTACGAGCAGTACTTC. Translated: CASSLGGGSTYEQYF.

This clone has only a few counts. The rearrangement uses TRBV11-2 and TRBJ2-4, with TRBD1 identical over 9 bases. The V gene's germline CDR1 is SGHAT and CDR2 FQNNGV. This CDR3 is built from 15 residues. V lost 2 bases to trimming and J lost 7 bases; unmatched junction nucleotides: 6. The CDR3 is CASSLWGQGFNIQYF. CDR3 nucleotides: TGTGCCAGCAGCTTATGGGGACAGGGCTTTAACATTCAGTACTTC.

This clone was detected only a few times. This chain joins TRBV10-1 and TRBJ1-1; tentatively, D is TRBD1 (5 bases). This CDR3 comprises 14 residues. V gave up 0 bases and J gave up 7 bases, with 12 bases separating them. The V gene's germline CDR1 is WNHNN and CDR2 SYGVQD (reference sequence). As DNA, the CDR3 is TGCGCCAGCAGTGAGTCTAGGAGGGACGGTGAAGCTTTCTTT. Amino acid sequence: CASSESRRDGEAFF.

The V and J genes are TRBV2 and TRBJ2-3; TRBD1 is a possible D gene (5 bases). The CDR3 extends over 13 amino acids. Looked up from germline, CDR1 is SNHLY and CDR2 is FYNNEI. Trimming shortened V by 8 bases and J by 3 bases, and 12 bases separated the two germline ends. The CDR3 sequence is CASGAEVTDTQYF. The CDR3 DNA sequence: TGTGCCAGCGGGGCAGAGGTGACAGATACGCAGTATTTT.

The CDR3 spells CASSGDRGRYEKLFF. In DNA form, the CDR3 reads TGTGCCAGCAGTGGAGACAGGGGGAGGTATGAAAAACTGTTTTTT. The J gene is TRBJ1-4, the V gene TRBV25-1, with 9 bases lining up with TRBD1. This CDR3 has 15 amino acids. Germline V gives CDR1 MGHDK, CDR2 SYGVNS. J was trimmed by 6 bases and V by 4 bases; bases with no gene match: 6.

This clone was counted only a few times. The DNA for the CDR3 is TGTGCCCGGGCGGGCAGGAGCAACACTGAAGCTTTCTTT. Its protein is CARAGRSNTEAFF. This chain uses TRBV30 with TRBJ1-1; D uncertain. CDR1 is GTSNPN and CDR2 is SVGIG in the germline V gene (reference sequence). Trimming left V 8 bases short and J 2 bases short, with 15 bases between. The CDR3 contains 13 residues. The whole variable domain, remainder taken from reference TRBV30 and TRBJ1-1, is SQTIHQWPATLVQPVGSPLSLECTVEGTSNPNLYWYRQAAGRGLQLLFYSVGIGQISSEVPQNLSASRPQDRQFILSSKKLLLSDSGFYLCARAGRSNTEAFFGQGTRLTVV.

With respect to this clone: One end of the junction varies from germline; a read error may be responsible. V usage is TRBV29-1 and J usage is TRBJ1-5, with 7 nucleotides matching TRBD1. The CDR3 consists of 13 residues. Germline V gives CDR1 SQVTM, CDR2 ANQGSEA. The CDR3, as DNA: TGCAGCGTGGGGGGACAGCAAAATCAGCCCCAGAATTTT. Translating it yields CSVGGQQNQPQNF. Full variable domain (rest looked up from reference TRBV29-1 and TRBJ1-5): SAVISQKPSRDICQRGTSLTIQCQVDSQVTMMFWYRQQPGQSLTLIATANQGSEATYESGFVIDKFPISRPNLTFSTLTVSNMSPEDSSIYLCSVGGQQNQPQNFGDGTRLSIL.

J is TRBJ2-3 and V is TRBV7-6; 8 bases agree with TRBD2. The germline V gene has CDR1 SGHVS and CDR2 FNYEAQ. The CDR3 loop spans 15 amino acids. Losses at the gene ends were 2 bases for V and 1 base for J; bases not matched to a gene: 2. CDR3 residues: CASSLPTSGTDTQYF. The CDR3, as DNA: TGTGCCAGCAGCTTACCGACTAGCGGCACAGATACGCAGTATTTT.

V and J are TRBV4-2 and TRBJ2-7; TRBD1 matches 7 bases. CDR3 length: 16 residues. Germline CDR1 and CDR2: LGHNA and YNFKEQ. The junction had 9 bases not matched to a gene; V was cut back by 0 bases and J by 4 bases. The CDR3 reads CASSQDRETGLYEQYF. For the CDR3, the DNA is TGTGCCAGCAGCCAAGATCGTGAGACAGGGTTGTACGAGCAGTACTTC.